The 3 T cell receptor beta chains presented below share a single source sample, sequenced in a study of cytotoxic CD8 clonotypes in ibrutinib-treated CLL. TCRdb's table, derived via immunoSEQ multiplex PCR, lists solely in-frame clones and lacks some. The table lists around 150,000 clones, approximately 80% of them singletons. Source: PBMCs, taken after 36 months of ibrutinib treatment. The receptors here all came from a human donor with chronic lymphocytic leukemia.

The CDR3 loop reads CASSHNFANTGELFF. CDR3 DNA sequence: TGTGCCAGCAGCCATAATTTCGCGAACACCGGGGAGCTGTTTTTT. J is TRBJ2-2 and V is TRBV9, with no clear D. Germline loops: CDR1 SGDLS, CDR2 YYNGEE. This CDR3 comprises 15 residues. V was clipped by 4 bases and J by 0 bases, with 10 bases between them.

The rearrangement uses TRBV5-1 and TRBJ2-3; D is perhaps TRBD1 (6 bases). Trimming cost V 3 bases and J 3 bases, with 17 bases left between them. The CDR3 consists of 16 residues. Per the germline V gene, CDR1 is SGHRS and CDR2 is YFSETQ. DNA for the CDR3: TGCGCCAGCAGCTGGGATGTGGGGGCGGTGACAGATACGCAGTATTTT. Translating gives CASSWDVGAVTDTQYF.

This clone was detected only a few times. The chain has TRBV18 and TRBJ1-3; D gene ambiguous. Trimming left V 0 bases short and J 2 bases short, with 8 bases between. Germline loops: CDR1 KGHSH, CDR2 LQKENI. CDR3 length equals 15 residues. CDR3 sequence: CASSPPADPGNTIYF. The CDR3 DNA reads as TGTGCCAGCTCACCACCGGCAGACCCTGGAAACACCATATATTTT.